The rows below give T cell receptor beta chains drawn from one sample of a study of blood T cell repertoires in COVID-19. Clones were sequenced by immunoSEQ multiplex PCR, and TCRdb holds only the in-frame ones, with some missing. The sample holds around 160,000 clones, more than 85% seen once. The sample taken for sequencing was peripheral blood. The receptors were gathered from a man aged 18 to 30 with acute or convalescent COVID-19. The CDR3 runs from the conserved cysteine through the conserved F or W. Fields, in order: D gene, V gene, clone size, J gene, CDR3 DNA, CDR3 protein. A D gene is named only where the DNA matches it firmly. Clone size, where shown, is once, few, many, or a class for clones that have expanded.

D gene: TRBD2
V gene: TRBV4-1
clone size: .
J gene: TRBJ2-5
CDR3 DNA: TGCGCCAGCAGCCCTCACGCCAGCGGGGGGGCCAAACAAGAGACCCAGTACTTC
CDR3 protein: CASSPHASGGAKQETQYF

D gene: TRBD1
V gene: TRBV10-1
clone size: .
J gene: TRBJ1-6
CDR3 DNA: TGCGCCAGCAGTGAGACCCGACAGGGATCACCCCTCCACTTT
CDR3 protein: CASSETRQGSPLHF

D gene: .
V gene: TRBV3-1/TRBV3-2
clone size: .
J gene: TRBJ1-3
CDR3 DNA: TGTGCCAGCAGAATCGGGGTTGGAAACACCATATATTTT
CDR3 protein: CASRIGVGNTIYF

D gene: TRBD2
V gene: TRBV11-2
clone size: .
J gene: TRBJ2-1
CDR3 DNA: TGTGCCAGCAGCCCTATAGCGGGGGGGCTCTACAATGAGCAGTTCTTC
CDR3 protein: CASSPIAGGLYNEQFF

D gene: TRBD1
V gene: TRBV5-1
clone size: .
J gene: TRBJ1-1
CDR3 DNA: TGCGCCAGCAGCCCCGGGACAGCCAACACTGAAGCTTTCTTT
CDR3 protein: CASSPGTANTEAFF

D gene: TRBD1
V gene: TRBV3-1/TRBV3-2
clone size: few
J gene: TRBJ1-1
CDR3 DNA: TGTGCCAGCAGCCAAGGTACGACAGGGACTGAAGCTTTCTTT
CDR3 protein: CASSQGTTGTEAFF

D gene: TRBD1
V gene: TRBV30
clone size: few
J gene: TRBJ1-2
CDR3 DNA: TGTGCCTGGAGTAACAGGGGGGGCGGCTACACCTTC
CDR3 protein: CAWSNRGGGYTF

D gene: TRBD1
V gene: TRBV19
clone size: .
J gene: TRBJ2-5
CDR3 DNA: TGTGCCAGGGAGCAGGGGGAAGAGACCCAGTACTTC
CDR3 protein: CAREQGEETQYF

D gene: TRBD2
V gene: TRBV5-4
clone size: .
J gene: TRBJ2-3
CDR3 DNA: TGTGCCAGCAGCCTCGGGACTAGCTACCGCACAGATACGCAGTATTTT
CDR3 protein: CASSLGTSYRTDTQYF

D gene: .
V gene: TRBV10-3
clone size: once
J gene: TRBJ1-6
CDR3 DNA: TGTGCCATCAGCGGCTCGACAGCAAATAATTCACCCCTCCACTTT
CDR3 protein: CAISGSTANNSPLHF

D gene: .
V gene: TRBV7-2
clone size: .
J gene: TRBJ2-7
CDR3 DNA: TGTGCCAGCCGGGTCTCCTACGAGCAGTACTTC
CDR3 protein: CASRVSYEQYF

D gene: TRBD2
V gene: TRBV5-1
clone size: .
J gene: TRBJ2-1
CDR3 DNA: TGCGCCAGCAGCTTGGTAGCGGGGCCCCCAAGCTCCTACAATGAGCAGTTCTTC
CDR3 protein: CASSLVAGPPSSYNEQFF

D gene: .
V gene: TRBV4-2
clone size: .
J gene: TRBJ2-7
CDR3 DNA: TGTGCCAGCAGCCAAGAGAGGGCCAGGACCTACGAGCAGTACTTC
CDR3 protein: CASSQERARTYEQYF

D gene: TRBD1
V gene: TRBV28
clone size: .
J gene: TRBJ1-2
CDR3 DNA: TGTGCCAGCAGTTTAGGGACAGGGATCTATGGCTACACCTTC
CDR3 protein: CASSLGTGIYGYTF

D gene: .
V gene: TRBV29-1
clone size: .
J gene: TRBJ2-7
CDR3 DNA: TGCAGCGTGAATAGGGGCGAGGACGAGCAGTACTTC
CDR3 protein: CSVNRGEDEQYF

D gene: .
V gene: TRBV18
clone size: few
J gene: TRBJ1-1
CDR3 DNA: TGTGCCAGCTCATTCTCGGGGAACACTGAAGCTTTCTTT
CDR3 protein: CASSFSGNTEAFF

D gene: .
V gene: TRBV27
clone size: .
J gene: TRBJ1-2
CDR3 DNA: TGTGCCAGCAGTCCTCAAGCCGCTAACTATGGCTACACCTTC
CDR3 protein: CASSPQAANYGYTF

D gene: TRBD1
V gene: TRBV30
clone size: .
J gene: TRBJ1-2
CDR3 DNA: TGTGCCTGGAGTGGGCTGTTTGTGGGACAGGCTAACTATGGCTACACCTTC
CDR3 protein: CAWSGLFVGQANYGYTF

D gene: .
V gene: TRBV15
clone size: .
J gene: TRBJ2-1
CDR3 DNA: TGTGCCACCAGCCCTCGTGCGAATATGCCTGAGCAGTTCTTC
CDR3 protein: CATSPRANMPEQFF

D gene: .
V gene: TRBV19
clone size: .
J gene: TRBJ1-6
CDR3 DNA: TGTGCCAGTAGTCCGTGGGAGATCCCTTCACCCCTCCACTTT
CDR3 protein: CASSPWEIPSPLHF

D gene: .
V gene: TRBV24-1
clone size: .
J gene: TRBJ2-5
CDR3 DNA: TGTGCCACCAGTGATTGGGACAAGGGAACAGAGACCCAGTACTTC
CDR3 protein: CATSDWDKGTETQYF

D gene: .
V gene: TRBV28
clone size: .
J gene: TRBJ2-1
CDR3 DNA: TGTGCCAGCAGTGTTACCGGGACAACCGGTGAGCAGTTCTTC
CDR3 protein: CASSVTGTTGEQFF

D gene: TRBD1
V gene: TRBV29-1
clone size: .
J gene: TRBJ1-2
CDR3 DNA: TGCAGCGTGGCCCTCCGGGACAGGGAAGATGGCTACACCTTC
CDR3 protein: CSVALRDREDGYTF

D gene: .
V gene: TRBV5-1
clone size: .
J gene: TRBJ1-1
CDR3 DNA: TGCGCCAGCAGCTTGTCAGGTGTGGGCACTGAAGCTTTCTTT
CDR3 protein: CASSLSGVGTEAFF

D gene: .
V gene: TRBV3-1/TRBV3-2
clone size: .
J gene: TRBJ2-5
CDR3 DNA: TGTGCCAGCAGGGAAGGAGGGATGGGGGAGACCCAGTACTTC
CDR3 protein: CASREGGMGETQYF

D gene: TRBD1
V gene: TRBV6-5
clone size: .
J gene: TRBJ1-1
CDR3 DNA: TGTGCCAGCAGTTACTCGGCGGGACAGGGGAACACTGAAGCTTTCTTT
CDR3 protein: CASSYSAGQGNTEAFF

D gene: TRBD1
V gene: TRBV6-5
clone size: .
J gene: TRBJ1-1
CDR3 DNA: TGTGCCAGCAGCGGGACAGGGGGCGCTGGGACTGAAGCTTTCTTT
CDR3 protein: CASSGTGGAGTEAFF

D gene: TRBD1
V gene: TRBV27
clone size: .
J gene: TRBJ2-5
CDR3 DNA: TGTGCCAGCAGTAGAAAGGACAGGGGGCAGGAGACCCAGTACTTC
CDR3 protein: CASSRKDRGQETQYF

D gene: TRBD1
V gene: TRBV9
clone size: .
J gene: TRBJ1-1
CDR3 DNA: TGTGCCAGCAGCGCTGGGACAGGGAACACTGAAGCTTTCTTT
CDR3 protein: CASSAGTGNTEAFF

D gene: TRBD1
V gene: TRBV2
clone size: .
J gene: TRBJ1-1
CDR3 DNA: TGTGCCAGCACCACAGGGGAAAGGAGCACTGAAGCTTTCTTT
CDR3 protein: CASTTGERSTEAFF

D gene: .
V gene: TRBV4-1
clone size: .
J gene: TRBJ1-1
CDR3 DNA: TGCGCCAGCAGCCAAGGACAGCAGGGAGCTTTCTTT
CDR3 protein: CASSQGQQGAFF

D gene: .
V gene: TRBV29-1
clone size: .
J gene: TRBJ1-2
CDR3 DNA: TGCAGCGTTGAACGGGACACGAATGGCTACACCTTC
CDR3 protein: CSVERDTNGYTF

D gene: TRBD1
V gene: TRBV5-5
clone size: .
J gene: TRBJ1-4
CDR3 DNA: TGTGCCAGCAGCTTGGGTGGGACAGGGAGGAATGAAAAACTGTTTTTT
CDR3 protein: CASSLGGTGRNEKLFF

D gene: TRBD1
V gene: TRBV9
clone size: .
J gene: TRBJ2-7
CDR3 DNA: TGTGCCAGCAGCCTGGAAGGGGACAGCTACGAGCAGTACTTC
CDR3 protein: CASSLEGDSYEQYF

D gene: .
V gene: TRBV30
clone size: .
J gene: TRBJ2-7
CDR3 DNA: TGTGCCTGGAGTCGCGGAACCTACGAGCAGTACTTC
CDR3 protein: CAWSRGTYEQYF

D gene: .
V gene: TRBV4-2
clone size: .
J gene: TRBJ1-3
CDR3 DNA: TGTGCCAGCAGCCAAGAGTCGGGGGGCTTTGGAAACACCATATATTTT
CDR3 protein: CASSQESGGFGNTIYF

D gene: TRBD2
V gene: TRBV7-3
clone size: once
J gene: TRBJ2-3
CDR3 DNA: TGTGCCAGCAGCATTAGCGGGGCGCGCACAGATACGCAGTATTTT
CDR3 protein: CASSISGARTDTQYF

D gene: .
V gene: TRBV3-1/TRBV3-2
clone size: .
J gene: TRBJ2-7
CDR3 DNA: TGTGCCAGCAGGCCAGGGGCGGGGGCCACCTACGAGCAGTACTTC
CDR3 protein: CASRPGAGATYEQYF

D gene: .
V gene: TRBV25-1
clone size: .
J gene: TRBJ1-4
CDR3 DNA: TGTGCCAGCAGTGAATTCCAATATGAAAAACTGTTTTTT
CDR3 protein: CASSEFQYEKLFF

D gene: .
V gene: TRBV18
clone size: .
J gene: TRBJ1-1
CDR3 DNA: TGTGCCAGCTCACTGGTGACAGGTACGATGAACACTGAAGCTTTCTTT
CDR3 protein: CASSLVTGTMNTEAFF

D gene: .
V gene: TRBV30
clone size: .
J gene: TRBJ2-1
CDR3 DNA: TGTGCCTGGGATATAACAGGGAATGAGCAGTTCTTC
CDR3 protein: CAWDITGNEQFF

D gene: TRBD1
V gene: TRBV7-8
clone size: .
J gene: TRBJ1-1
CDR3 DNA: TGTGCCAGCAGCCTCGGCCCGGGACAGGGGGTTGGCACTGAAGCTTTCTTT
CDR3 protein: CASSLGPGQGVGTEAFF

D gene: .
V gene: TRBV19
clone size: .
J gene: TRBJ1-1
CDR3 DNA: TGTGCCAGTAGTAATCCGGTCGCGGTGAACACTGAAGCTTTCTTT
CDR3 protein: CASSNPVAVNTEAFF

D gene: TRBD1
V gene: TRBV30
clone size: .
J gene: TRBJ2-7
CDR3 DNA: TGTGCCTGGAGTCAAGGCCGGGACAGGGGATTC
CDR3 protein: CAWSQGRDRGF

D gene: .
V gene: TRBV7-9
clone size: .
J gene: TRBJ1-2
CDR3 DNA: TGTGCCAGCAGACCGGGACTGGAGGGTGGCTACACCTTC
CDR3 protein: CASRPGLEGGYTF

D gene: TRBD1
V gene: TRBV14
clone size: once
J gene: TRBJ1-1
CDR3 DNA: TGTGCCAGCAGCCCCCGTGCAGGGGGTAACACTGAAGCTTTCTTT
CDR3 protein: CASSPRAGGNTEAFF

D gene: .
V gene: TRBV5-5
clone size: .
J gene: TRBJ1-1
CDR3 DNA: TGTGCCAGCAGCTTTAAGCCTTCTCCCAGCGGCAACACTGAAGCTTTCTTT
CDR3 protein: CASSFKPSPSGNTEAFF